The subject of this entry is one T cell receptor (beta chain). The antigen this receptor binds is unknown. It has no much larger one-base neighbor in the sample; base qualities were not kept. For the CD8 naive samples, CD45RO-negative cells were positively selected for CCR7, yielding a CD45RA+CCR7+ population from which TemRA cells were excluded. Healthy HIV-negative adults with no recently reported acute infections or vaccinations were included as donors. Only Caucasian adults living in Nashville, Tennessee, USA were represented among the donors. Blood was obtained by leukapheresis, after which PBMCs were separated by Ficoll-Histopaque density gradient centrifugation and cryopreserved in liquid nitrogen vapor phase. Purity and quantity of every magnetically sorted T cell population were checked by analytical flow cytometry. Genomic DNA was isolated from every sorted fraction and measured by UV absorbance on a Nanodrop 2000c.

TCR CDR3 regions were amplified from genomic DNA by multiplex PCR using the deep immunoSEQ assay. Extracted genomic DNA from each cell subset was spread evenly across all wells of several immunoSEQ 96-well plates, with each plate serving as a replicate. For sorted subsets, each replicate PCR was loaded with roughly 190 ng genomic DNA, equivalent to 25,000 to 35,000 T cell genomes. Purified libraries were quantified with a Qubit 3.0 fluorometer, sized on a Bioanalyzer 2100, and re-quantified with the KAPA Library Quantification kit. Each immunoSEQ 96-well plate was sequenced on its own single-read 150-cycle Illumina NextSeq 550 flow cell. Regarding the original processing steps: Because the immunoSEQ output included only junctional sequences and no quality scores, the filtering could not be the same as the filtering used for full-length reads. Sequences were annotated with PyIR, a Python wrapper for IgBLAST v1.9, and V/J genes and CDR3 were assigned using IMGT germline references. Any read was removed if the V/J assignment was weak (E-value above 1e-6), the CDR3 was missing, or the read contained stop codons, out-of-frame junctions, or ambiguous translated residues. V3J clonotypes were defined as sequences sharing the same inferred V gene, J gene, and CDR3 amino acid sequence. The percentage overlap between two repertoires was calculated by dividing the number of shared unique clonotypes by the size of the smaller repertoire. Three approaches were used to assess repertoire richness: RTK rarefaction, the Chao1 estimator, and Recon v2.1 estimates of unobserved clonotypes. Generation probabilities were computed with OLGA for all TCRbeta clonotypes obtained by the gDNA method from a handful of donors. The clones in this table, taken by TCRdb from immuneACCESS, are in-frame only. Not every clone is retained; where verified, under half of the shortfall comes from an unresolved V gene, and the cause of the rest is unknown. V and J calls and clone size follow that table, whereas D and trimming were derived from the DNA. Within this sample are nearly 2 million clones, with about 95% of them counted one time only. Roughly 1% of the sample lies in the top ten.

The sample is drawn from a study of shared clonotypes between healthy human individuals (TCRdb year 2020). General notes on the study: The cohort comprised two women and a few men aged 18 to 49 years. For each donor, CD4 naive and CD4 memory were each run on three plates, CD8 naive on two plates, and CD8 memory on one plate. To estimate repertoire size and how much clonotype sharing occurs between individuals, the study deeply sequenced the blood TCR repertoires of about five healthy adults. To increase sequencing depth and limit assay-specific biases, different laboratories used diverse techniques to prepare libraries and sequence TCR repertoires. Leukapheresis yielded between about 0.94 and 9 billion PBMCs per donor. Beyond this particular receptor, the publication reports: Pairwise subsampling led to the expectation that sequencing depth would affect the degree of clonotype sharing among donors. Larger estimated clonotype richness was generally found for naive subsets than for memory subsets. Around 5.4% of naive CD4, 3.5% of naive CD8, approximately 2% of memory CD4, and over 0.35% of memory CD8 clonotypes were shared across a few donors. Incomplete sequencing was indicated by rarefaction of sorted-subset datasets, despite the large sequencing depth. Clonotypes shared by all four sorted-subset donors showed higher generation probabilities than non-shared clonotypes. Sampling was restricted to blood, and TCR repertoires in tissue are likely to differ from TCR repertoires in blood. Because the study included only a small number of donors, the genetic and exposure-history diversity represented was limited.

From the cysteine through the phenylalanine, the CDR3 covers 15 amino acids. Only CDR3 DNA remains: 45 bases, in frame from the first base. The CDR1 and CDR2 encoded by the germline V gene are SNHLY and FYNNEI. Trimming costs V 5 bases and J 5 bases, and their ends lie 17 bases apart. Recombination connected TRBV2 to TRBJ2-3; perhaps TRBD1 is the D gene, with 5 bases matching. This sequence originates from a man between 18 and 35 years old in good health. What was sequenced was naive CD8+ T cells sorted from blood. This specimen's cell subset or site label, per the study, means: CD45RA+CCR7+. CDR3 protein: CASSTDQKGEDTQYF. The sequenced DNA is TGTGCCAGCAGTACGGACCAGAAAGGGGAAGATACGCAGTATTTT.